The rows below give T cell receptor beta chains drawn from one sample of a study of blood T cell repertoires in COVID-19. Produced via immunoSEQ multiplex PCR; TCRdb's table is partial and in-frame only. The sample records approximately 80,000 clones, around 89% being singletons. The specimen sequenced was peripheral blood. The receptors originated from a human donor in a cohort sampled during active COVID-19. Both conserved end residues are part of each CDR3. Each record gives: D gene, J gene, V gene, clone size, CDR3 protein, CDR3 DNA. The D gene is left open where the match is weak. Part of the rows lack a size; the others show once, few, many or a class for expanded clones.

>TRBD2|TRBJ2-1|TRBV20-1|NA
CSASGGTRGVHEQFF
TGCAGTGCTAGTGGCGGGACTCGGGGGGTCCATGAGCAGTTCTTC
>TRBD2|TRBJ2-1|TRBV4-1|NA
CASSQVMPPGLAGVHEQFF
TGCGCCAGCAGCCAAGTCATGCCACCGGGACTAGCGGGAGTCCATGAGCAGTTCTTC
>NA|TRBJ2-7|TRBV3-1/TRBV3-2|NA
CASSQGSRYEQYF
TGTGCCAGCAGCCAAGGGTCCAGGTACGAGCAGTACTTC
>TRBD1|TRBJ2-7|TRBV5-4|NA
CASSPRTGDGEQYF
TGTGCCAGCAGCCCAAGGACAGGGGACGGCGAGCAGTACTTC
>TRBD1|TRBJ2-3|TRBV6-1|NA
CASSEDRGPSTDTQYF
TGTGCCAGCAGTGAAGATAGGGGGCCCAGCACAGATACGCAGTATTTT
>TRBD1|TRBJ2-1|TRBV10-3|NA
CAISESTGFYNEQFF
TGTGCCATCAGTGAGTCGACAGGGTTTTACAATGAGCAGTTCTTC
>TRBD1|TRBJ2-3|TRBV6-5|NA
CASSYSTGGLTDTQYF
TGTGCCAGCAGTTACTCGACAGGGGGTTTGACAGATACGCAGTATTTT
>NA|TRBJ1-4|TRBV4-1|NA
CASSLPAGLDEKLFF
TGCGCCAGCAGCCTTCCGGCAGGGCTTGATGAAAAACTGTTTTTT
>TRBD1|TRBJ1-2|TRBV7-2|NA
CASSSRAGGGYTF
TGTGCCAGCAGCTCTCGCGCAGGGGGTGGCTACACCTTC
>NA|TRBJ2-5|TRBV13|NA
CASSARVGRAVVTQYF
TGTGCCAGCAGCGCCAGGGTCGGCAGGGCGGTTGTGACCCAGTACTTC
>TRBD1|TRBJ1-3|TRBV6-5|few
CASAGDRGGNTIYF
TGTGCCAGCGCGGGGGACAGGGGTGGAAACACCATATATTTT
>NA|TRBJ1-6|TRBV28|NA
CASSLLDWSSYNSPLHF
TGTGCCAGCAGTTTATTAGACTGGAGCTCCTATAATTCACCCCTCCACTTT
>NA|TRBJ1-2|TRBV15|NA
CATSREDRPSGGYTF
TGTGCCACCAGCAGAGAGGACAGACCGTCGGGCGGCTACACCTTC
>NA|TRBJ1-3|TRBV7-2|NA
CASSLVGGPGNTIYF
TGTGCCAGCAGCTTAGTCGGGGGTCCTGGAAACACCATATATTTT
>TRBD2|TRBJ2-7|TRBV5-1|NA
CASSLQTSGSDEQYF
TGCGCCAGCAGCTTGCAGACTAGCGGGAGTGACGAGCAGTACTTC
>TRBD1|TRBJ2-5|TRBV5-4|NA
CASSPTGGVSETQYF
TGTGCCAGCAGCCCGACAGGGGGAGTTTCAGAGACCCAGTACTTC
>NA|TRBJ1-1|TRBV11-2|NA
CASSLDPGRSTEAFF
TGTGCCAGCAGCTTAGATCCAGGGAGGTCCACTGAAGCTTTCTTT
>TRBD1|TRBJ1-2|TRBV4-1|once
CASSPGQGASYGYTF
TGCGCCAGCAGCCCGGGACAGGGGGCAAGTTATGGCTACACCTTC
>TRBD1|TRBJ2-1|TRBV29-1|once
CSVAIPGQGSNEQFF
TGCAGCGTTGCAATACCGGGACAGGGGAGCAATGAGCAGTTCTTC
>NA|TRBJ1-6|TRBV5-1|few
CASRFTGNSPLHF
TGCGCCAGCAGATTTACAGGAAATTCACCCCTCCACTTT